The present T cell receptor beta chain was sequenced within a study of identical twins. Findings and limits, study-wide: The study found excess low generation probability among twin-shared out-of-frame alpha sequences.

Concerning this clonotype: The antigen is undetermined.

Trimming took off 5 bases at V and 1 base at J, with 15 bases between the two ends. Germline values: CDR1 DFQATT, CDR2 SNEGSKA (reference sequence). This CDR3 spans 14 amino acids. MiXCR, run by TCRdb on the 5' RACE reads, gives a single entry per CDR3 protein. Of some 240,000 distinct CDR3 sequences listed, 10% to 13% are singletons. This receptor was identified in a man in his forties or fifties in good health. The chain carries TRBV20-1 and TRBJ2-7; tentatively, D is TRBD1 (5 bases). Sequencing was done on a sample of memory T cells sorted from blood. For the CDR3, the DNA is TGCAGTGCTCGAAAGGGTAGGGGATCCTACGAGCAGTACTTC. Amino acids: CSARKGRGSYEQYF.